A single sample gave rise to the 29 T cell receptor beta chains below, sequenced in a study of early stage breast cancer tumors. The assay was immunoSEQ multiplex PCR, and TCRdb's table has in-frame clones only and misses some. The table records tens of thousands of clones, less than 75% of them present only once. The sample taken for sequencing was breast tumor tissue. These receptors were collected from a person aged 45 to 59 with breast cancer.

The chain links TRBV18 to TRBJ2-1, with 14 bases aligning to TRBD2. After removal of 4 bases from V and 8 bases from J, the junction contained 4 bases not matched to a gene. This CDR3 region has 15 residues. Per germline, CDR1 KGHSH and CDR2 LQKENI. As DNA, the CDR3 is TGTGCCAGCTCACGGGGACTAGCGGGAGAAGATGAGCAGTTCTTC. Translating it yields CASSRGLAGEDEQFF.

The V and J genes are TRBV23-1 and TRBJ1-1, with 8 bases lining up with TRBD1. TRBV23-1 is flagged as an ORF with uncertain function. V gave up 3 bases and J gave up 7 bases; unmatched junction bases: 16. The CDR3 sequence is 17 residues long. The chain's CDR3 is CASSHHPTGDVQNEAFF. CDR3 DNA: TGCGCCAGCAGTCACCATCCGACAGGGGACGTTCAAAATGAAGCTTTCTTT.

The rearrangement links TRBV28 to TRBJ2-7; 11 nucleotides align to TRBD1. The CDR3 extends over 17 amino acids. Germline V CDR1 and CDR2: MDHEN, SYDVKM. After removal of 8 bases from V and 3 bases from J, the junction contained 15 bases not matched to a gene. The CDR3 is CASSLVTGTGGFYEQYF. CDR3 nucleotide sequence: TGTGCCAGCTCCCTTGTAACCGGGACAGGGGGATTCTACGAGCAGTACTTC.

This clone appeared a few times. V gene TRBV2 combines with J gene TRBJ1-4; D gene uncertain. Trimming stripped 5 bases from V and 3 bases from J, with 1 base between. The CDR3 is made up of 11 amino acids. Germline values: CDR1 SNHLY, CDR2 FYNNEI. The CDR3 nucleotides are TGTGCCAGCAGTTCTAATGAAAAACTGTTTTTT. The encoded protein is CASSSNEKLFF.

V gene TRBV5-1 combines with J gene TRBJ1-2, with D possibly matching TRBD1 (6 bases). V gave up 3 bases and J gave up 4 bases, with 10 bases separating them. The CDR3 has 13 amino acids. The V gene's germline CDR1 is SGHRS and CDR2 YFSETQ. In DNA, the CDR3 is TGCGCCAGCAGCTCGACAGGCCCCTATGGCTACACCTTC. Translated, it gives CASSSTGPYGYTF.

Only one count was recorded for this clone. The rearrangement uses TRBV5-1 and TRBJ1-4, with D possibly matching TRBD1 (6 bases). The ends were cut back, 7 bases at V and 2 bases at J, with 21 bases in the middle. The CDR3 is made up of 17 amino acids. Germline CDR1 and CDR2: SGHRS and YFSETQ. The CDR3 nucleotides read TGCGCCAGCTCGTGGGGGGTAAAAGGGGGGACTAATGAAAAACTGTTTTTT. Amino acids: CASSWGVKGGTNEKLFF.

This clone rates as hyperexpanded. Here the CDR3 DNA reads TGTGCCAGCAGCCCTAGGGCAACCTTGTACGAGCAGTACTTC. Its translation is CASSPRATLYEQYF. The genes are TRBV27 and TRBJ2-7; no clear D. Trimming cost V 6 bases and J 4 bases, with 16 bases left between them. The CDR3 loop spans 14 amino acids. Germline CDR1 is MNHEY and CDR2 is SMNVEV (reference sequence).

This clone was seen a few times. V is TRBV30 and J is TRBJ2-1; D call uncertain. V lost 0 bases, J lost 10 bases, and 16 bases lay in between. The CDR3 is 14 amino acids. Per the germline V gene, CDR1 is GTSNPN and CDR2 is SVGIG (reference sequence). The CDR3 sequence: CAWSVGKIVKEQFF. The CDR3 DNA reads TGTGCCTGGAGTGTAGGCAAGATAGTGAAGGAGCAGTTCTTC.

This clone was counted a single time. V and J are TRBV7-2 and TRBJ2-7, with D perhaps TRBD1 (5 bases). The CDR3 extends over 14 amino acids. The germline gives CDR1 SGHTA, CDR2 FQGNSA. Trimming left V 1 base short and J 3 bases short, with 10 bases between. The CDR3 loop is CASSLGPRDYEQYF. The CDR3, as DNA: TGTGCCAGCAGCTTAGGGCCCAGGGACTACGAGCAGTACTTC.

The V call is TRBV19, the J call TRBJ2-2, with 10 bases matching TRBD1. The CDR3 runs to 16 residues. Germline V lookup: CDR1 LNHDA, CDR2 SQIVND (reference sequence). Unmatched junction bases numbered 9, after V lost 5 bases and J lost 6 bases. The CDR3: CASSPRDRGRSGELFF. In DNA form, the CDR3 reads TGTGCCAGTAGTCCCCGGGACAGGGGAAGGTCCGGGGAGCTGTTTTTT.

The chain joins TRBV27 to TRBJ1-2; D is uncertain. The CDR3 extends over 14 amino acids. The germline gives CDR1 MNHEY, CDR2 SMNVEV (reference sequence). V dropped 5 bases and J dropped 4 bases, with 14 bases sitting between them. CDR3 bases: TGTGCCAGCAGTCCGATCCACCCTACCTATGGCTACACCTTC. Translation: CASSPIHPTYGYTF.

This clone was picked up a small number of times. The gene calls are TRBV7-2 and TRBJ1-2, with D unresolved. The CDR3 totals 14 residues. V was shortened by 1 base and J by 8 bases, with 14 bases between the two germline ends. Germline V gene sequence: CDR1 SGHTA, CDR2 FQGNSA. The CDR3: CASSLGVIRDGYTF. Here the CDR3 DNA reads TGTGCCAGCAGCTTAGGAGTTATTCGCGACGGCTACACCTTC.

The V call is TRBV6-5, the J call TRBJ1-1, with D perhaps matching TRBD1 (5 bases). Germline V gene sequence: CDR1 MNHEY, CDR2 SVGAGI. The V end was cut by 6 bases, the J end by 1 base, with 15 bases between. The CDR3 loop spans 15 amino acids. The CDR3 spells CASSTMGPRNTEAFF. CDR3 in DNA: TGTGCCAGCAGCACTATGGGACCGCGGAACACTGAAGCTTTCTTT.

The V gene is TRBV7-6, the J gene TRBJ2-2; D remains unclear. Germline loops: CDR1 SGHVS, CDR2 FNYEAQ. The CDR3 has 16 residues. The V end lost 1 base, the J end lost 0 bases, and 9 bases lay between the germline ends. CDR3: CASSLEVAANTGELFF. CDR3 sequence (DNA): TGTGCCAGCAGCTTAGAAGTGGCGGCGAACACCGGGGAGCTGTTTTTT.

The V call is TRBV4-2, the J call TRBJ2-2; a possible D gene is TRBD1 (6 bases). Deletions cut 6 bases from V and 5 bases from J, with 19 bases between. The CDR3 has 16 amino acids. CDR1 is LGHNA, CDR2 YNFKEQ, per germline. This CDR3 is CASRGGLVLRTGELFF. CDR3 coding DNA: TGTGCCAGCAGAGGGGGTCTGGTTTTGCGGACCGGGGAGCTGTTTTTT.

This clone was observed a few times. The J gene is TRBJ2-1, the V gene TRBV5-1; 7 bases are shared with TRBD2. V was pared by 1 base and J by 6 bases, with 10 bases of the junction left unmatched. The CDR3 sequence is 16 residues long. CDR1 and CDR2 from the germline V gene are SGHRS and YFSETQ. The CDR3 loop reads CASSLRGAGSVNEQFF. CDR3 coding DNA: TGCGCCAGCAGCTTGAGGGGAGCGGGGTCAGTCAATGAGCAGTTCTTC.

The rearrangement joins TRBV6-1 to TRBJ2-3, with TRBD2 matching over 7 bases. V shed 8 bases, J shed 4 bases, and the junction held 3 bases outside the gene matches. In germline, CDR1 is MNHNS, CDR2 SASEGT. The CDR3 sequence is 12 residues long. CDR3 nucleotide sequence: TGTGCCAGCGGGGAGGGGCCAGATACGCAGTATTTT. Protein product: CASGEGPDTQYF.

This clone was seen once. The chain employs TRBV13 and TRBJ1-2, with D perhaps matching TRBD1 (6 bases). The V and J ends lost 2 bases and 3 bases respectively, with 7 bases between them. CDR3 length equals 13 residues. The germline V gene encodes CDR1 PRHDT and CDR2 FYEKMQ (reference sequence). CDR3 protein: CASSLNRDYGYTF. For the CDR3, the DNA is TGTGCCAGCAGCTTAAACAGGGACTATGGCTACACCTTC.

This clone was found a few times. The V call is TRBV29-1, the J call TRBJ2-5; the D is unclear. Trimming stripped 4 bases from V and 5 bases from J, with 14 bases between. In germline, CDR1 is SQVTM, CDR2 ANQGSEA. The length of the CDR3 is 13 residues. The CDR3 DNA follows: TGCAGCGTTGGAGGCAGCGAATGGGAGACCCAGTACTTC. Amino acid sequence: CSVGGSEWETQYF.

J is TRBJ2-7 and V is TRBV27; 7 bases line up with TRBD1. With the DNA end fitting TRBJ2-1 better, the J assignment may be wrong. The CDR3 covers 16 residues. Germline CDR1 is MNHEY and CDR2 is SMNVEV (reference sequence). The CDR3 region is CASSLSWTGSYNEQFF. The CDR3 nucleotides are TGTGCCAGCAGTTTAAGTTGGACAGGCTCCTACAATGAGCAGTTCTTC.

There are a few counts of this clone. V is TRBV12-5 and J is TRBJ2-3; 9 bases fit TRBD2. Germline V CDR1 and CDR2: LGHNT, FRNRAP. V shed 6 bases, J shed 0 bases, and the junction held 4 bases outside the gene matches. The CDR3 runs to 15 residues. CDR3 sequence: CASGLGLASTDTQYF. In DNA form, the CDR3 reads TGTGCTAGTGGCCTCGGACTAGCGAGCACAGATACGCAGTATTTT.

This clone was found a few times. This chain connects TRBV6-1 to TRBJ1-5; TRBD1 might be the D (5 bases). The germline V gene encodes CDR1 MNHNS and CDR2 SASEGT. The CDR3 runs 18 residues. Trimming took 2 bases from V and 5 from J, leaving 22 bases between them. In DNA, the CDR3 is TGTGCCAGCAGTGAAAGCTTAATGACAGCCTTGGCACATCAGCCCCAGCATTTT. Translated: CASSESLMTALAHQPQHF.

This clone was seen a handful of times. The chain has TRBV2 and TRBJ1-4, with 8 positions matching TRBD1. With 6 bases clipped from V and 8 bases from J, the junction kept 11 bases outside the gene matches. The CDR3 totals 15 residues. Germline V gene sequence: CDR1 SNHLY, CDR2 FYNNEI. The CDR3: CASRSRDRRLEKLFF. The DNA for the CDR3 is TGTGCCAGCAGGTCCAGGGACAGGCGTTTGGAAAAACTGTTTTTT. Looking up the rest from reference TRBV2 and TRBJ1-4 gives the full variable domain: EPEVTQTPSHQVTQMGQEVILRCVPISNHLYFYWYRQILGQKVEFLVSFYNNEISEKSEIFDDQFSVERPDGSNFTLKIRSTKLEDSAMYFCASRSRDRRLEKLFFGSGTQLSVL.

In this sample, this clone turned up a few times. The CDR3 is CASMTGLSSGNTIYF. As DNA, the CDR3 is TGTGCCAGCATGACAGGGCTCTCCTCTGGAAACACCATATATTTT. The chain carries TRBV2 and TRBJ1-3; 7 bases agree with TRBD1. V trimming: 7 bases; J trimming: 0 bases; junction bases outside the gene matches: 6. In germline, CDR1 is SNHLY, CDR2 FYNNEI. This CDR3 has 15 residues.

The sample holds a few counts of this clone. The V gene is TRBV19, the J gene TRBJ2-6, with D hard to call. The CDR3 extends over 17 amino acids. V lost 5 bases to trimming and J lost 0 bases, with 14 bases between them. Per germline, CDR1 LNHDA and CDR2 SQIVND (reference sequence). The CDR3 DNA reads TGTGCCAGTAGTTCCACCGGCTCGGTCTCTGGGGCCAACGTCCTGACTTTC. Its protein product is CASSSTGSVSGANVLTF. The full variable domain, its missing parts supplied by reference TRBV19 and TRBJ2-6, is DGGITQSPKYLFRKEGQNVTLSCEQNLNHDAMYWYRQDPGQGLRLIYYSQIVNDFQKGDIAEGYSVSREKKESFPLTVTSAQKNPTAFYLCASSSTGSVSGANVLTFGAGSRLTVL.

This clone was seen a handful of times. At the DNA level, this CDR3 is encoded by other sequences in the same sample as well. This chain uses TRBV7-6 with TRBJ2-7; the D call may be TRBD1 or TRBD2 (5 bases each). CDR3 length: 13 residues. With 5 bases removed from V and 3 bases from J, the gap between germline ends came to 11 bases. The germline V gene encodes CDR1 SGHVS and CDR2 FNYEAQ. CDR3 amino acids: CASSPGPNYEQYF. As DNA, the CDR3 is TGTGCCAGCAGCCCGGGACCGAACTACGAGCAGTACTTC.

The CDR3 nucleotides are TGTGCCAGCAGCGTAGGCCCCACAACGACAGGAGAGCAGTACTTC. The encoded protein is CASSVGPTTTGEQYF. The chain links TRBV9 to TRBJ2-7; D is perhaps TRBD1 (6 bases). CDR1 and CDR2 (germline): SGDLS, YYNGEE. The CDR3 loop spans 15 amino acids. The germline V and J ends were trimmed by 0 bases and 7 bases, with 17 bases remaining between them.

This clone has only one observation. The chain joins TRBV28 to TRBJ2-4, with D uncertain. Germline-derived CDR1 and CDR2 are MDHEN and SYDVKM. The CDR3 has 13 residues. The ends were cut back, 3 bases at V and 5 bases at J, with 8 bases in the middle. This CDR3 reads CASSLAGENIQYF. DNA for the CDR3: TGTGCCAGCAGTTTGGCAGGAGAAAACATTCAGTACTTC.

The chain joins TRBV11-2 to TRBJ2-2, with 9 nucleotides matching TRBD1. The trim removed 5 bases at V and 6 bases at J, leaving 4 bases unmatched. Germline CDR1 and CDR2: SGHAT and FQNNGV. The CDR3 loop spans 14 amino acids. The CDR3 DNA reads as TGTGCCAGCAGCCGGGACAGGGTGGCCGGGGAGCTGTTTTTT. Its protein product is CASSRDRVAGELFF.